This TCR beta chain derives from a study of blood T cell repertoires in COVID-19. Looking at the study overall: Samples representing acute and convalescent COVID-19 were sourced from the United States, Italy and Spain. PBMCs, B-cell-depleted T cells, or T cells provided the cDNA or gDNA that made up the material.

Looked up from germline, CDR1 is SGHAT and CDR2 is FQNNGV. Between the trimmed V and J ends, which lost 1 base and 14 bases, there was a span of 9 bases. The CDR3 spans 12 residues. Patients of the Seattle cohort, enrolled during active infection, were followed longitudinally. Original handling: Reference gene primer amplification in the assay estimated nucleated cell counts. This table comes from immunoSEQ multiplex PCR, and its TCRdb copy is limited to in-frame clones, with some not included. The V and J calls and clone size were taken over from that table, and D and trimming were inferred from the DNA. The data show 170,000 or so clones, around 90% seen once.

The sequenced sample was peripheral blood. The clonotype was recovered from a man aged 55 to 70 with COVID-19, enrolled during active disease. V gene TRBV11-2 combines with J gene TRBJ1-6; D ambiguous. This CDR3 is CASSLGARALHF. The CDR3 DNA is TGTGCCAGCAGCTTAGGGGCGCGGGCCCTCCACTTT. The variable domain in full, completed from reference TRBV11-2 and TRBJ1-6, reads EAGVAQSPRYKIIEKRQSVAFWCNPISGHATLYWYQQILGQGPKLLIQFQNNGVVDDSQLPKDRFSAERLKGVDSTLKIQPAKLEDSAVYLCASSLGARALHFGNGTRLTVT.